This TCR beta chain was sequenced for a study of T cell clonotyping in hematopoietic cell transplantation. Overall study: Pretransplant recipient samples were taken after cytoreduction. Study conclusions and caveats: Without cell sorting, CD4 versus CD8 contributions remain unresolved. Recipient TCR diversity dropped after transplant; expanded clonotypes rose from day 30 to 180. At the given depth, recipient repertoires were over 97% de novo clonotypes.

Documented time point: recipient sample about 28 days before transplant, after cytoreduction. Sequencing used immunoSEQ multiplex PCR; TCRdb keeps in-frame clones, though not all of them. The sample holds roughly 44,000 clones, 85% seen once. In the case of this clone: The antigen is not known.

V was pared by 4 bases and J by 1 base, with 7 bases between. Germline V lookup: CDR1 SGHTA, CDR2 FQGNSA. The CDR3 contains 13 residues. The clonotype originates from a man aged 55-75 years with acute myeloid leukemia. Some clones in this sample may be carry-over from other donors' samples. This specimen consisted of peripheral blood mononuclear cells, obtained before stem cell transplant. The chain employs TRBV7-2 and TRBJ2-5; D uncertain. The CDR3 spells CASSSIVQETQYF. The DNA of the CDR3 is TGTGCCAGCAGCTCGATCGTCCAAGAGACCCAGTACTTC. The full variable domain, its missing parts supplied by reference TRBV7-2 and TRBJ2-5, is GAGVSQSPSNKVTEKGKDVELRCDPISGHTALYWYRQSLGQGLEFLIYFQGNSAPDKSGLPSDRFSAERTGGSVSTLTIQRTQQEDSAVYLCASSSIVQETQYFGPGTRLLVL.